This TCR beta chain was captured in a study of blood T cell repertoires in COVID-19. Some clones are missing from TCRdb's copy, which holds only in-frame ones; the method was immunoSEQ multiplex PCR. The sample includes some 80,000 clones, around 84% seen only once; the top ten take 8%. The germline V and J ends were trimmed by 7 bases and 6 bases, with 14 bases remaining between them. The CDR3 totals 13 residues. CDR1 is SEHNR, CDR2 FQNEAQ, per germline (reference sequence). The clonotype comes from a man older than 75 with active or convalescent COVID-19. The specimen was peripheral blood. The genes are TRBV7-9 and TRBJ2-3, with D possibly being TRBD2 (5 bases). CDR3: CASNHQPGDTQYF. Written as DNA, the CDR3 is TGTGCCAGCAACCACCAGCCGGGGGATACGCAGTATTTT.